Listed below are T cell receptor beta chains from one sample, sequenced in a study of blood T cell repertoires in COVID-19. Only in-frame clones appear in the TCRdb table, and some are missing; sequencing was by immunoSEQ multiplex PCR. This sample has 150,000 to 200,000 clones, with approximately 92% found just once. Sequencing was performed on peripheral blood. The origin of the receptors is a woman aged 45-65 years with acute or convalescent COVID-19. Each CDR3 is given with its conserved first and last residue. Fields, in order: J gene, D gene, clone size, V gene, CDR3 DNA, CDR3 protein. The D gene is left open where the match is weak. Clone size appears in some rows only: once, few, many, or a class for an expanded clone.

>TRBJ2-7|TRBD1|once|TRBV7-8
TGTGCCAGCAGCCCCGGACAGGGGGCCTACGAGCAGTACTTC
CASSPGQGAYEQYF
>TRBJ1-5|-|-|TRBV13
TGTGCCAGCAGCTTACAGGGTAATCAGCCCCAGCATTTT
CASSLQGNQPQHF
>TRBJ1-5|-|-|TRBV15
TGTGCCACCAGCAGAGATCTTTGGGGGCAGGGTGGCAATCAGCCCCAGCATTTT
CATSRDLWGQGGNQPQHF
>TRBJ2-4|-|-|TRBV7-2
TGTGCCAGCAGAATCGACCAGGGAAACATTCAGTACTTC
CASRIDQGNIQYF
>TRBJ1-5|-|-|TRBV15
TGTGCCACCAGCAGAGATGTTCAGGGGACGGGCAATCAGCCCCAGCATTTT
CATSRDVQGTGNQPQHF
>TRBJ1-1|-|once|TRBV28
TGTGCCAGCAGCTATTCTCCAGGGAACACTGAAGCTTTCTTT
CASSYSPGNTEAFF
>TRBJ2-7|TRBD1|-|TRBV28
TGTGCCAGCAGCTTGGGAGGGACAGGGCGGTACGAGCAGTACTTC
CASSLGGTGRYEQYF
>TRBJ1-3|-|once|TRBV3-1/TRBV3-2
TGTGCCAGCAGCCAAGAATACCTTGGGACAGGAAACACCATATATTTT
CASSQEYLGTGNTIYF
>TRBJ1-2|TRBD1|once|TRBV6-5
TGTGCCAGCAGTCATGGACAGGGACACACCTTC
CASSHGQGHTF
>TRBJ2-3|TRBD1|-|TRBV2
TGTGCCAGCGTAAGACAGGGGGTTCTCACAGATACGCAGTATTTT
CASVRQGVLTDTQYF
>TRBJ1-5|TRBD1|-|TRBV28
TGTGCCAGCAGTTTATCCAGGGGGCGGGGCAATCAGCCCCAGCATTTT
CASSLSRGRGNQPQHF
>TRBJ2-7|TRBD1|-|TRBV4-1
TGCGCCAGCAGCCCAACAAACGGGGACAGGGAGGACGAGCAGTACTTC
CASSPTNGDREDEQYF
>TRBJ2-7|TRBD2|-|TRBV7-2
TGTGCCAGCAGCTCACCCGGGACTAGCCGATACGAGCAGTACTTC
CASSSPGTSRYEQYF
>TRBJ1-2|TRBD1|-|TRBV10-2
TGCGCCAGCAGTGATTCCCAGGGGGCTCGGGGCTACACCTTC
CASSDSQGARGYTF
>TRBJ1-5|-|few|TRBV24-1
TGTGCCACCACCCCGAGGACTCCGGATCAGCCCCAGCATTTT
CATTPRTPDQPQHF
>TRBJ2-2|TRBD1|once|TRBV5-1
TGCGCCAGCAGCCCAGGACAGGGGAACACCGGGGAGCTGTTTTTT
CASSPGQGNTGELFF
>TRBJ1-3|-|-|TRBV19
TGTGCCAGTAGTACTTCGACGGGGGGAAACACCATATATTTT
CASSTSTGGNTIYF
>TRBJ2-7|-|-|TRBV19
TGTGCCAGTAGCGGGAGCGGGTACGAGCAGTACTTC
CASSGSGYEQYF
>TRBJ1-6|-|-|TRBV18
TGTGCCAGCTCCCCCGCGGGAGGCTCACCCCTCCACTTT
CASSPAGGSPLHF
>TRBJ2-5|TRBD1|-|TRBV20-1
TGCAGTGCTAGTTCCCCGGACAGGAACCAAGAGACCCAGTACTTC
CSASSPDRNQETQYF
>TRBJ1-3|TRBD1|-|TRBV7-9
TGTGCCAGCGCCGGACAGGGCTCTGGAAACACCATATATTTT
CASAGQGSGNTIYF
>TRBJ1-1|TRBD1|-|TRBV3-1/TRBV3-2
TGTGCCAGCAGCCCCGGGACAGTGAACACTGAAGCTTTCTTT
CASSPGTVNTEAFF
>TRBJ1-1|-|-|TRBV7-2
TGTGCCAGCAGCCCCTCCAGGACAGTCCCGTCGGCTTTCTTT
CASSPSRTVPSAFF
>TRBJ1-5|-|-|TRBV29-1
TGCAGCGCCAAGAGTGTCGGGGTTGGGAATCAGCCCCAGCATTTT
CSAKSVGVGNQPQHF
>TRBJ1-4|TRBD1|-|TRBV6-1
TGTGCCAGCAGTGAGGGACAGGGGCTGAGTGAAAAACTGTTTTTT
CASSEGQGLSEKLFF
>TRBJ2-2|TRBD1|-|TRBV27
TGTGCCAGCAGTTCCCCTCTCAGACAGGGGAACACCGGGGAGCTGTTTTTT
CASSSPLRQGNTGELFF
>TRBJ2-7|TRBD2|-|TRBV27
TGTGCCAGCAGTTTATCGGGGGGGGACGAGCAGTACTTC
CASSLSGGDEQYF
>TRBJ1-2|-|-|TRBV28
TGTGCCAGCGTGACAGATTATGGCTACACCTTC
CASVTDYGYTF
>TRBJ1-6|-|-|TRBV19
TGTGCCAGTAGTCTAACAGGGAATCTTCCCGGTTCACCCCTCCACTTT
CASSLTGNLPGSPLHF
>TRBJ2-5|TRBD2|-|TRBV19
TGTGCCAGTAGTATAGTAGCGGGGGTGAGGGAGACCCAGTACTTC
CASSIVAGVRETQYF
>TRBJ1-2|TRBD1|few|TRBV5-4
TGTGCCAGCAGCTTACCCGAGACAGGGGCTATCGGCGGCTACACCTTC
CASSLPETGAIGGYTF
>TRBJ2-1|TRBD2|-|TRBV3-1/TRBV3-2
TGTGCCAGCAGCCAAGACCTGACAGGACTAGCGGGATCCTACAATGAGCAGTTCTTC
CASSQDLTGLAGSYNEQFF
>TRBJ1-5|TRBD1|-|TRBV6-6
TGTGCCAGCAGCCCGGGACAGGCCTTGAATCAGCCCCAGCATTTT
CASSPGQALNQPQHF
>TRBJ1-3|-|-|TRBV28
TGTGCCAGCAGTTCCGCAACCAGGATGAACTCTGGAAACACCATATATTTT
CASSSATRMNSGNTIYF
>TRBJ1-3|-|-|TRBV5-8
TGTGCCAGCACTCCCCGCTCTGGAAACACCATATATTTT
CASTPRSGNTIYF
>TRBJ2-1|TRBD2|once|TRBV24-1
TGTGCCACCAGTGATACGATAGGGCTAGCGGGAGTGGATGAGCAGTTCTTC
CATSDTIGLAGVDEQFF
>TRBJ2-7|TRBD1|-|TRBV5-6
TGTGCCAGCAGCCCGGGACAGGGGGAATCATACGAGCAGTACTTC
CASSPGQGESYEQYF
>TRBJ1-1|TRBD1|-|TRBV19
TGTGCCAGTTGGGACAGTGAAGCTTTCTTT
CASWDSEAFF
>TRBJ1-2|TRBD1|-|TRBV28
TGTGCCAGCAGTTTATTAACGGTAGAGGGACAGGGGATAAACTATGGCTACACCTTC
CASSLLTVEGQGINYGYTF
>TRBJ2-2|-|-|TRBV9
TGTGCCAGCAGCGACTACGGGGAGCTGTTTTTT
CASSDYGELFF
>TRBJ1-2|-|-|TRBV5-1
TGCGCCAGCAGCTTGGGGGGCAGGGGCTATGGCTACACCTTC
CASSLGGRGYGYTF
>TRBJ2-6|-|-|TRBV19
TGTGCCAGTAGTATCGGGGGTCTAGGTGGGGCCAACGTCCTGACTTTC
CASSIGGLGGANVLTF
>TRBJ2-7|TRBD1|-|TRBV30
TGTGCCTGGAGCTGGGACAGGATCTACGAGCAGTACTTC
CAWSWDRIYEQYF